This TCR beta chain was documented in a study of blood T cell repertoires in COVID-19 (dated by TCRdb to the early 2020s). The study in broad terms: Collaborator samples came from the United States, Italy and Spain and covered acute and convalescent phases of COVID-19. The prospective study material was composed of cDNA or gDNA derived from T cells, B-cell-depleted T cells, or PBMCs. Subjects who had been exposed to COVID-19, were actively infected with it, or had recovered from it provided the deeply sampled blood TCRbeta repertoires that made up the dataset. The repertoires were released in a freely available public database meant as a resource for research on the immune response to SARS-CoV-2. Samples were obtained from the ongoing ImmuneRACE study (first 160 participants) and from 1,000 to 1,500 subjects provided by 6 global collaborators. Sample metadata almost always included a de-identified subject ID, COVID-19 status, age in years and sex. Where HLA class I and class II types were available, the types were taken from metadata supplied by the sample provider, not from assay-based typing.

The germline V gene provides CDR1 SGHRS and CDR2 YFSETQ. Measured from the cysteine to the phenylalanine, the CDR3 is 13 residues long. Of all the DNA, just the CDR3 is kept, 39 bases in frame from base 1. V loses 0 bases of germline sequence and J loses 4 bases, and the interval between the two ends is 4 bases. A second Seattle source provided samples from volunteer blood donors who had recovered from COVID-19. The collaborating institutions used their own protocols to collect whole blood in K2EDTA tubes. For TCRbeta analysis, collaborators shipped samples in one of three forms: frozen whole blood, isolated PBMCs, or DNA extracted from either of those sample types. TCRbeta CDR3 regions were amplified from genomic DNA using the immunoSEQ Assay, a bias-controlled multiplex PCR. As for how the authors treated the data: The number of nucleated cells in each sample was estimated from the amplification of reference gene primers within the assay. Sequence reads were collapsed and filtered to measure the absolute abundance of every unique TCRbeta CDR3 rearrangement. For each sample, productive Simpson clonality was calculated by taking the square root of Simpson's diversity index across productive rearrangements. TCRdb holds this immuneACCESS table with in-frame rearrangements only. Some clones are missing; in checked studies, unresolved V genes explain under half, and the rest has no known cause. V and J calls and clone size follow that table, whereas D and trimming were derived from the DNA. Counted in this sample were 150,000 to 200,000 clones; around 90% of them appeared once. The top ten clones comprise roughly 3.9% of the sample.

This clone has a single count. It has no known antigen specificity. Within one base of it there is no much larger clone, and no base qualities were kept. Study-level results and caveats: How much clinical and demographic metadata was included differed by source and by participant, and the metadata was provided uncurated.

The rearrangement joined TRBV5-1 to TRBJ1-4; no confident D gene assignment can be made. The sample taken for sequencing was peripheral blood. The receptor was isolated from a woman aged 55-69 years who had recovered from COVID-19. At the DNA level, the sequence is TGCGCCAGCAGCTTGGACGGTAATGAAAAACTGTTTTTT. Its protein reads: CASSLDGNEKLFF.